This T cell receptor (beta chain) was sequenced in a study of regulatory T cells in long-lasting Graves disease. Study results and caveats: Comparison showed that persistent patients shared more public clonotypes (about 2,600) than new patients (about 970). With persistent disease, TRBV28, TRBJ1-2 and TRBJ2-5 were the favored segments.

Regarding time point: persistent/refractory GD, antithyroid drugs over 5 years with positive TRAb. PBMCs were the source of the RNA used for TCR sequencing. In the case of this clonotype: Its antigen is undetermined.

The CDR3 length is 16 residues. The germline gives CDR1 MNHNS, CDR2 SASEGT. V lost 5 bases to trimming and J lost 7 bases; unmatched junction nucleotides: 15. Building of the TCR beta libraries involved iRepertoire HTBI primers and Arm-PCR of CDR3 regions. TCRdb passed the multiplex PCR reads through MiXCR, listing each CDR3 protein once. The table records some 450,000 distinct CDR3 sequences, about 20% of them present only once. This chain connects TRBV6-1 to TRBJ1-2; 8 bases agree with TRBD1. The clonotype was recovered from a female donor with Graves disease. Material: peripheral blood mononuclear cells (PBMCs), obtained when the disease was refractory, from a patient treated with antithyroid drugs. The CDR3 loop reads CASSKNRAGGDGGYTF. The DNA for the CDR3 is TGTGCCAGCAGTAAAAACCGGGCAGGGGGCGATGGTGGCTACACCTTC.